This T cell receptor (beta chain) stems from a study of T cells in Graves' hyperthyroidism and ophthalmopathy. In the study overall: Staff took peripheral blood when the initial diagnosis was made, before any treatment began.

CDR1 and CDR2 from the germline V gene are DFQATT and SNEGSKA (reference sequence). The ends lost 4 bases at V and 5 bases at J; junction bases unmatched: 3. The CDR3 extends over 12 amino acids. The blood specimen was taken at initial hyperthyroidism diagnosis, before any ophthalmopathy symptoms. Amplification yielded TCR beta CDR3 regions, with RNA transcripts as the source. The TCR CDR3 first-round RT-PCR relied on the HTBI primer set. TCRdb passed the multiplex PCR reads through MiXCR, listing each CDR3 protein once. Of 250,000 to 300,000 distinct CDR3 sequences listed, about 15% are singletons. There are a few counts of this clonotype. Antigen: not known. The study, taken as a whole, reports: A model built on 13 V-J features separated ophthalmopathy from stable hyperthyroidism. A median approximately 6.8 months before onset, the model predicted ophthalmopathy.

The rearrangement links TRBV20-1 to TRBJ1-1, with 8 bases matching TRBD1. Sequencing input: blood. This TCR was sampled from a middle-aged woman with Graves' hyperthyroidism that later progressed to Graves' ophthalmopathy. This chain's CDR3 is CSATGQGTEAFF. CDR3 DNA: TGCAGTGCTACCGGACAGGGAACTGAAGCTTTCTTT.